The 11 T cell receptor beta chains below come from one sample, sequenced in a study of glioma-infiltrating T cells. Amplification of TCR alpha and beta CDR3 regions from RNA used iRepertoire nested multiplex PCR. TCRdb redid the calling of the multiplex PCR reads with MiXCR, one entry per CDR3 protein. The sample contains fewer than 200,000 distinct CDR3 sequences, around 32% of which appear only once. The sequencing sample was made of glioma tissue, nonneoplastic brain tissue, or PBMCs (not recorded which). These receptors all come from a human donor with low-grade glioma or glioblastoma, undergoing nonglioma brain surgery, or in good health (not recorded which).

The chain couples TRBV5-1 to TRBJ2-7; 8 bases map to TRBD2. Germline V gene sequence: CDR1 SGHRS, CDR2 YFSETQ. The CDR3 length is 14 residues. V gave up 4 bases and J gave up 7 bases; unmatched junction bases: 10. CDR3 region: CASSPSTGGGEQYF. The DNA of the CDR3 is TGCGCCAGCAGCCCGTCGACAGGCGGGGGGGAGCAGTACTTC.

This clonotype has more than one count but fewer than ten. The chain couples TRBV10-3 to TRBJ2-7; 11 positions agree with TRBD2. This CDR3 contains 16 residues. The ends lost 4 bases at V and 2 bases at J; junction bases unmatched: 7. Germline-derived CDR1 and CDR2 are ENHRY and SYGVKD. CDR3 bases: TGTGCCATCAGTGCCCAACTAGCGGGAGATGCCTACGAGCAGTACTTC. This gives the protein CAISAQLAGDAYEQYF.

This clonotype was observed many times. The genes are TRBV6-1 and TRBJ1-2; D remains unclear. The V gene's germline CDR1 is MNHNS and CDR2 SASEGT. V was trimmed by 6 bases and J by 8 bases, leaving 19 bases between them. The CDR3 covers 14 residues. CDR3 sequence (DNA): TGTGCCAGCAGCCTACTTGGCCCTTACGACGGCTACACCTTC. Translated: CASSLLGPYDGYTF.

Turning to this clonotype: Just one base apart from a much larger clone, this may be a read error. This chain links TRBV3-1 with TRBJ2-1; 9 bases fit TRBD2. Trimming at V came to 0 bases and at J to 10 bases, leaving 7 bases not matched to a gene. This CDR3 region has 15 residues. CDR1 is LGHDT, CDR2 YNNKEL, per germline (reference sequence). The CDR3 protein is CASSQDSSGGYEQFF. The CDR3 region has the DNA TGTGCCAGCAGCCAAGATAGTAGCGGGGGTTACGAGCAGTTCTTC.

In its sample, this clonotype was seen many times. The chain carries TRBV7-6 and TRBJ1-3; possible D gene TRBD1, 6 bases. CDR1 SGHVS and CDR2 FNYEAQ come from the germline V gene. The CDR3 is 13 residues long. V was cut by 5 bases and J by 6 bases, with 11 bases left in between. CDR3 bases: TGTGCCAGCAGCACGGGGGGCTTAAACACCATATATTTT. Translating gives CASSTGGLNTIYF.

There are many counts of this clonotype. The chain carries TRBV7-2 and TRBJ2-1; TRBD1 aligns across 7 bases. The CDR3 spans 13 residues. The germline V gene encodes CDR1 SGHTA and CDR2 FQGNSA. V was pared by 5 bases and J by 6 bases, with 4 bases of the junction left unmatched. In DNA form, the CDR3 reads TGTGCCAGCAGCCCGGGACAGATCAATGAGCAGTTCTTC. Translating gives CASSPGQINEQFF.

Many counts were recorded for this clonotype. V usage is TRBV6-1 and J usage is TRBJ2-5; TRBD1 aligns across 9 bases. CDR3 length equals 13 residues. V shed 6 bases, J shed 4 bases, and the junction held 3 bases outside the gene matches. CDR1 is MNHNS and CDR2 is SASEGT in the germline V gene. The CDR3 reads CASSPTGGETQYF. The CDR3 DNA reads TGTGCCAGCAGCCCGACAGGGGGAGAGACCCAGTACTTC.

This clonotype was seen at least ten times. The rearrangement joins TRBV5-1 to TRBJ1-3, with unresolved D. The CDR3 extends over 12 amino acids. Trimming took 6 bases from V and 7 from J, leaving 11 bases between them. Germline CDR1 SGHRS, CDR2 YFSETQ. The DNA for the CDR3 is TGCGCCAGCAACGGGGATGGCAACACCATATATTTT. This translates into CASNGDGNTIYF. The whole variable domain, remainder taken from reference TRBV5-1 and TRBJ1-3, is KAGVTQTPRYLIKTRGQQVTLSCSPISGHRSVSWYQQTPGQGLQFLFEYFSETQRNKGNFPGRFSGRQFSNSRSEMNVSTLELGDSALYLCASNGDGNTIYFGEGSWLTVV.

This clonotype was observed at least ten times. Sequence at one end of the junction differs from germline and may be a read error. CDR3 amino acids: CSARGLYERYF. Here the CDR3 DNA reads TGCAGTGCTAGGGGGCTCTACGAGCGGTACTTC. V usage is TRBV20-1 and J usage is TRBJ2-7, with D possibly matching TRBD1 (5 bases). Germline-derived CDR1 and CDR2 are DFQATT and SNEGSKA (reference sequence). The CDR3 totals 11 residues.

In its sample, this clonotype was seen many times. The chain couples TRBV18 to TRBJ1-5; D call uncertain. This CDR3 comprises 13 residues. The V end was cut by 3 bases, the J end by 7 bases, with 10 bases between. From germline, CDR1 is KGHSH and CDR2 LQKENI. The CDR3 is CASSPGEEQPQHF. The CDR3 region has the DNA TGTGCCAGCTCACCCGGGGAAGAACAGCCCCAGCATTTT.

This clonotype was detected many times. The DNA for the CDR3 is TGTGCCAGCAGCTTACAGGGGGCGACTGAAAAACTGTTTTTT. Translating it yields CASSLQGATEKLFF. This chain connects TRBV5-4 to TRBJ1-4, with 9 bases fitting TRBD1. Trimming at V came to 2 bases and at J to 7 bases, leaving 3 bases not matched to a gene. Germline CDR1 SGHNT, CDR2 YYREEE (reference sequence). This CDR3 is 14 amino acids long.